The 15 T cell receptor beta chains listed next were all sequenced from one sample in a study of OX40 agonist ivuxolimab in advanced cancers. Generated by immunoSEQ multiplex PCR, the TCRdb table keeps only in-frame clones and is missing some. This sample has approximately 70,000 clones; 87% occur once, and the top ten carry about 1.3%. Specimen: CD4+ or CD8+ T cells sorted from blood, collected in a trial of the OX40 agonist ivuxolimab. The source of these receptors is an adult with an advanced solid tumor such as melanoma, head and neck, liver or kidney cancer.

The chain has TRBV9 and TRBJ2-1, with 14 nucleotides matching TRBD2. The CDR3 has 19 amino acids. CDR1 and CDR2 (germline): SGDLS, YYNGEE. With 0 bases clipped from V and 4 bases from J, the junction kept 9 bases outside the gene matches. The CDR3 DNA reads TGTGCCAGCAGCGTAGCTAAGGAGACTAGCGGGAGGGCTTACAATGAGCAGTTCTTC. Translating gives CASSVAKETSGRAYNEQFF.

This clone is a singleton in its sample. The gene calls are TRBV5-1 and TRBJ1-1; D gene ambiguous. Germline CDR1 and CDR2: SGHRS and YFSETQ. This CDR3 comprises 15 residues. Trimming left V 2 bases short and J 0 bases short, with 11 bases between. The CDR3 spells CASSFGSSMNTEAFF. DNA of the CDR3: TGCGCCAGCAGCTTTGGCTCCAGCATGAACACTGAAGCTTTCTTT.

This chain links TRBV9 with TRBJ2-7, with D hard to call. Germline lookup yields CDR1 SGDLS and CDR2 YYNGEE. V lost 5 bases and J 4 bases, leaving 19 bases between the germline ends. The CDR3 extends over 15 amino acids. The CDR3: CASSTDPQPIYEQYF. The CDR3 nucleotides are TGTGCCAGCAGTACCGACCCGCAGCCAATTTACGAGCAGTACTTC.

The chain joins TRBV7-3 to TRBJ2-1, with 9 nucleotides matching TRBD2. V lost 2 bases and J lost 8; bases outside the gene matches: 4. This CDR3 is 14 amino acids long. Germline CDR1 reads SGHTA; CDR2 reads FQGTGA. CDR3 nucleotides: TGTGCCAGCAGCTTAGCCCGGACTAGCGATGAGCAGTTCTTC. Translated, it gives CASSLARTSDEQFF. Filled out from reference TRBV7-3 and TRBJ2-1, the complete variable domain reads GAGVSQTPSNKVTEKGKYVELRCDPISGHTALYWYRQSLGQGPEFLIYFQGTGAADDSGLPNDRFFAVRPEGSVSTLKIQRTERGDSAVYLCASSLARTSDEQFFGPGTRLTVL.

The chain joins TRBV5-1 to TRBJ2-3; 9 bases match TRBD2. The germline CDR1 and CDR2 sequences are SGHRS and YFSETQ. J was trimmed by 14 bases and V by 4 bases; bases with no gene match: 8. The CDR3 is 12 amino acids. The CDR3 bases are TGCGCCAGCAGCCCAGAGCGGGGGGTGGGGTATTTT. It is translated as CASSPERGVGYF.

This rearrangement joins TRBV6-5 to TRBJ2-1, with D perhaps TRBD2 (6 bases). V dropped 2 bases and J dropped 0 bases, with 8 bases sitting between them. The CDR3 has 15 residues. Germline V lookup: CDR1 MNHEY, CDR2 SVGAGI. The CDR3 region has the DNA TGTGCCAGCAGTTACAGAGCGGGCTCCTACAATGAGCAGTTCTTC. Translated, it gives CASSYRAGSYNEQFF.

This chain joins TRBV7-2 and TRBJ2-3; D might be TRBD1 (6 bases). The CDR3 totals 15 residues. Germline loops: CDR1 SGHTA, CDR2 FQGNSA. V gave up 4 bases and J gave up 4 bases, with 15 bases separating them. CDR3: CASSWAQGIADTQYF. The DNA for the CDR3 is TGTGCCAGCAGCTGGGCCCAGGGGATAGCAGATACGCAGTATTTT.

The chain couples TRBV7-9 to TRBJ2-5; D is undetermined. The V gene's germline CDR1 is SEHNR and CDR2 FQNEAQ (reference sequence). CDR3 length equals 13 residues. This chain's CDR3 is CAVDRGSLETQYF. DNA for the CDR3: TGTGCTGTTGACCGCGGTTCATTAGAGACCCAGTACTTC.

The CDR3 DNA is TGTGCCAGCAGCGCGGGGCCGAATCAGCCCCAGCATTTT. This translates into CASSAGPNQPQHF. The chain couples TRBV7-3 to TRBJ1-5, with a weak D call TRBD1 (5 bases). The CDR3 is 13 amino acids. CDR1 is SGHTA, CDR2 FQGTGA, per germline. V lost 5 bases to trimming and J lost 4 bases, with 9 bases between them. Together with reference TRBV7-3 and TRBJ1-5, the CDR3 gives the full variable domain: GAGVSQTPSNKVTEKGKYVELRCDPISGHTALYWYRQSLGQGPEFLIYFQGTGAADDSGLPNDRFFAVRPEGSVSTLKIQRTERGDSAVYLCASSAGPNQPQHFGDGTRLSIL.

By frequency in the sample, this clone is medium-sized. V is TRBV4-1 and J is TRBJ1-5; D possibly corresponds to TRBD1 (5 bases). The CDR3 covers 14 residues. V lost 3 bases and J lost 4, with 10 bases in between. CDR1 MGHRA and CDR2 YSYEKL come from the germline V gene. This chain's CDR3 is CASSQEGLNQPQHF. The CDR3 nucleotides are TGCGCCAGCAGCCAGGAGGGACTTAATCAGCCCCAGCATTTT.

Of note for this clone: The junction and the germline gene differ at one end; a read error may be behind it. The chain carries TRBV7-7 and TRBJ2-3; D is unresolved. Germline loops: CDR1 SSHAT, CDR2 FNYEAQ (reference sequence). The CDR3 spans 13 residues. CDR3 bases: TGTGCTAGCAGCTTAGACAGCACAGATACGCAGTATTTT. Protein product: CASSLDSTDTQYF.

The count of this clone is one. The chain uses TRBV6-5 and TRBJ1-1, with D perhaps TRBD1 (6 bases). This CDR3 region has 11 residues. With 5 bases removed from V and 5 bases from J, the gap between germline ends came to 6 bases. Germline values: CDR1 MNHEY, CDR2 SVGAGI. This CDR3 is CASSRGTEAFF. The CDR3 region has the DNA TGTGCCAGCAGTAGGGGGACTGAAGCTTTCTTT.

This chain uses TRBV10-3 with TRBJ2-7; D is unresolved. The germline gives CDR1 ENHRY, CDR2 SYGVKD. This CDR3 region has 13 residues. Deletions cut 6 bases from V and 7 bases from J, with 16 bases between. The chain's CDR3 is CAISAPGPEEQYF. The CDR3 DNA is TGTGCCATCAGCGCCCCGGGCCCCGAGGAGCAGTACTTC.

This chain joins TRBV30 and TRBJ2-7; D gene unclear. The CDR3 is made up of 11 amino acids. CDR1 and CDR2 from the germline V gene are GTSNPN and SVGIG (reference sequence). Trimming removed 5 bases at V and 6 bases at J, with 11 bases between. This CDR3 reads CAWDQQFEQYF. CDR3 in DNA: TGTGCCTGGGACCAACAATTCGAGCAGTACTTC.

This clone was counted only a few times. The rearrangement joins TRBV10-3 to TRBJ1-5; D call uncertain. Germline assignment: CDR1 ENHRY and CDR2 SYGVKD. The CDR3 is made up of 12 amino acids. V was trimmed by 3 bases and J by 4 bases, leaving 4 bases between them. The DNA for the CDR3 is TGTGCCATCAGTGAATCAAATCAGCCCCAGCATTTT. It is translated as CAISESNQPQHF.